This entry describes one TCR beta chain. The repertoire was sequenced with immunoSEQ multiplex PCR; TCRdb's copy has only in-frame clones and lacks some. The table lists approximately 230,000 clones, around 86% of them singletons, with 1.5% to 2% in the top ten. This specimen belongs to a study of blood T cell repertoires in COVID-19. Study-level background: The origin of the acute and convalescent COVID-19 samples was the United States, Italy and Spain.

CDR3 length: 18 residues. The germline V gene encodes CDR1 SGHAT and CDR2 FQNNGV. V trimming: 3 bases; J trimming: 5 bases; junction bases outside the gene matches: 18. This TCR was recovered from a middle-aged man who had recovered from COVID-19. The sequenced sample was PBMCs or T cells enriched from blood (not recorded which). V usage is TRBV11-2 and J usage is TRBJ2-5; 7 bases match TRBD1. DNA for the CDR3: TGTGCCAGCAGCTTCGCAGGGACAGTGGGGGCACCAGGGGAGACCCAGTACTTC. It is translated as CASSFAGTVGAPGETQYF. The entire variable domain, with the rest obtained from reference TRBV11-2 and TRBJ2-5, is as follows: EAGVAQSPRYKIIEKRQSVAFWCNPISGHATLYWYQQILGQGPKLLIQFQNNGVVDDSQLPKDRFSAERLKGVDSTLKIQPAKLEDSAVYLCASSFAGTVGAPGETQYFGPGTRLLVL.